A single sample is the source of the 9 T cell receptor beta chains below, sequenced in a study of beta chain features in type 1 diabetes. TCRB transcripts that were expressed got sequenced, as all of the isolated RNA had been reverse transcribed. The assay was immunoSEQ multiplex PCR, and TCRdb's table has in-frame clones only and misses some. The sample includes 330,000 or so clones, roughly a fifth seen only once; the top ten take around 0.04%. The sample comprised naive CD4+ T cells from blood. Receptor source: a woman aged 18-35 years in good health.

In DNA, the CDR3 is TGTGCCAGCAGTACAACTAGCGGGAGTCCAGATACGCAGTATTTT. As protein: CASSTTSGSPDTQYF. This sequence joins TRBV5-4 and TRBJ2-3, with TRBD2 matching over 11 bases. Looked up from germline, CDR1 is SGHNT and CDR2 is YYREEE (reference sequence). The CDR3 length is 15 residues. V trimming: 5 bases; J trimming: 4 bases; junction bases outside the gene matches: 6. Complete variable domain (other parts from reference TRBV5-4 and TRBJ2-3): ETGVTQSPTHLIKTRGQQVTLRCSSQSGHNTVSWYQQALGQGPQFIFQYYREEENGRGNFPPRFSGLQFPNYSSELNVNALELDDSALYLCASSTTSGSPDTQYFGPGTRLTVL.

This clone came up a few times. V usage is TRBV29-1 and J usage is TRBJ1-1; TRBD1 might be the D (6 bases). CDR3 length: 13 residues. Trimming stripped 5 bases from V and 1 base from J, with 11 bases between. CDR1 and CDR2 from the germline V gene are SQVTM and ANQGSEA. CDR3 DNA: TGCAGCGTTAACAGGGAGTGGAACACTGAAGCTTTCTTT. Its protein product is CSVNREWNTEAFF.

V and J are TRBV30 and TRBJ2-5; D is uncertain. With 4 bases removed from V and 10 bases from J, the gap between germline ends came to 13 bases. Germline V gives CDR1 GTSNPN, CDR2 SVGIG (reference sequence). There are 11 residues in the CDR3. Written as DNA, the CDR3 is TGTGCCTGGAATGTGGTAGGAGACCAGTACTTC. This sequence encodes CAWNVVGDQYF.

This clone was recorded a few times. V is TRBV25-1 and J is TRBJ2-1; 8 bases fit TRBD2. Germline V gene lookup returns CDR1 MGHDK and CDR2 SYGVNS. The CDR3 consists of 14 residues. V lost 6 bases and J lost 4; bases outside the gene matches: 5. The CDR3 spells CASSTSGGYNEQFF. CDR3 DNA: TGTGCCAGCAGCACTAGCGGAGGTTACAATGAGCAGTTCTTC.

This clone has just a few counts. This chain uses TRBV19 with TRBJ1-1; D gene uncertain. CDR3 length equals 14 residues. V shed 6 bases and J shed 7 bases, with 18 bases lying between them. CDR1 LNHDA and CDR2 SQIVND come from the germline V gene (reference sequence). The CDR3 coding sequence is TGTGCCAGTAGCGAAACGAGAAGAGGAGTTGAAGCTTTCTTT. Protein: CASSETRRGVEAFF.

The CDR3, as DNA: TGTGCCAGCAGGTCCAGAATCACCGGGGAGCTGTTTTTT. Residues: CASRSRITGELFF. This sequence joins TRBV9 and TRBJ2-2; D gene uncertain. V lost 5 bases, J lost 4 bases, and 9 bases lay in between. This CDR3 has 13 amino acids. Germline assignment: CDR1 SGDLS and CDR2 YYNGEE.

The rearrangement uses TRBV7-9 and TRBJ2-3, with D maybe TRBD1 (6 bases). The CDR3 has 15 amino acids. Trimming took 8 bases from V and 2 from J, leaving 17 bases between them. Germline values: CDR1 SEHNR, CDR2 FQNEAQ (reference sequence). The CDR3 bases are TGTGCCAGCGGGGGCTTATGGCCACCCACAGATACGCAGTATTTT. Protein sequence: CASGGLWPPTDTQYF. The full variable domain, rest sourced from reference TRBV7-9 and TRBJ2-3, is DTGVSQNPRHKITKRGQNVTFRCDPISEHNRLYWYRQTLGQGPEFLTYFQNEAQLEKSRLLSDRFSAERPKGSFSTLEIQRTEQGDSAMYLCASGGLWPPTDTQYFGPGTRLTVL.

This clone has only a few counts. The rearrangement joins TRBV9 to TRBJ1-1; no definite D call. Trimming left V 0 bases short and J 3 bases short, with 6 bases between. The CDR3 extends over 13 amino acids. CDR1 and CDR2 from the germline V gene are SGDLS and YYNGEE. The CDR3 is CASSVEQYTEAFF. The CDR3, as DNA: TGTGCCAGCAGCGTAGAACAGTACACTGAAGCTTTCTTT.

This clone has a handful of counts. The J gene is TRBJ2-1, the V gene TRBV6-5; 10 nucleotides align to TRBD2. With V trimmed by 3 bases and J by 8 bases, 4 bases remained unmatched. CDR1 and CDR2 (germline): MNHEY, SVGAGI. The CDR3 spans 14 residues. The CDR3 protein is CASSYLAGVDEQFF. The CDR3 DNA is TGTGCCAGCAGTTATCTAGCGGGAGTCGATGAGCAGTTCTTC.